This TCR beta chain was sequenced in a study of blood T cell repertoires in COVID-19. As for the study in general: COVID-19 samples, acute and convalescent, were from the United States, Italy and Spain. Sources were T cells, B-cell-depleted T cells, or PBMCs; the material itself was cDNA or gDNA.

The germline gives CDR1 LNHDA, CDR2 SQIVND (reference sequence). The CDR3 has 15 residues. Trimming removed 2 bases from V and 7 bases from J; junction bases left unmatched: 9. Original methodology: Quantification of nucleated cells was approximated via reference gene primer amplification. Assay: immunoSEQ multiplex PCR; the TCRdb copy retains only in-frame clones and omits some. That table gives V, J and clone size, and the DNA gave D and trimming. The sample holds about 200,000 clones, around 85% seen once. This clone appeared once. This TCR derives from a man aged 40-49 years with acute or convalescent COVID-19. This sequence joins TRBV19 and TRBJ2-3; 7 bases fit TRBD2. The specimen sequenced was peripheral blood. The DNA for the CDR3 is TGTGCCAGTAGTATACAGGCCGGGGGGAGGCATACGCAGTATTTT. Its translation: CASSIQAGGRHTQYF.